This T cell receptor beta chain was documented in a study of spatial heterogeneity in lung cancer. The study, taken as a whole, reports: Within tumors, counts of expanded alpha and beta TCRs tracked tumor mutation counts.

A distinct unique molecular identifier was carried by each TCR cDNA molecule. A single record per CDR3 protein comes from TCRdb applying MiXCR to the 5' RACE reads. This sample yields approximately 10,000 distinct CDR3 sequences, of which under 6.5% are seen a single time; 6.5% to 7.5% belongs to the top ten. Time point noted: sample taken at primary tumor resection. The donor group consisted of roughly 70 patients who had untreated, early-stage non-small cell lung cancer. Without sorting, whole RNA was sequenced from tumor, nontumor lung or frozen PBMC. The sample holds many counts of this clonotype. Its antigen remains unknown. The source was lung tumor tissue, collected at surgery. This TCR came from a female donor with early-stage non-small cell lung cancer.

The DNA for the CDR3 is TGTGCCAGCAGTTTCGGCAGTACGTATGGCTACACCTTC. This gives the protein CASSFGSTYGYTF. The rearrangement uses TRBV12-3 or TRBV12-4 and TRBJ1-2; D remains ambiguous. Trimming cost V 3 bases and J 5 bases, with 10 bases left between them. The CDR3 runs to 13 residues.